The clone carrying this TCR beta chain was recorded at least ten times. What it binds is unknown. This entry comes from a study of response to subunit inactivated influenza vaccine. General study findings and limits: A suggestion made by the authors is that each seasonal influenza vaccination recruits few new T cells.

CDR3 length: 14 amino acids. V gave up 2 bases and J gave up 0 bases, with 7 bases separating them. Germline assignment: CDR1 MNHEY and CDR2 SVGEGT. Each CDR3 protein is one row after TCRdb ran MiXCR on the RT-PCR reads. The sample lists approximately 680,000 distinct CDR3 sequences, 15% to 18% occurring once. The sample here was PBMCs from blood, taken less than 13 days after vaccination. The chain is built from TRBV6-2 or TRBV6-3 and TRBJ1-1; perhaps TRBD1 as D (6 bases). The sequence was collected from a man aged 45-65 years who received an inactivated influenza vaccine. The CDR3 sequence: CASSYGGLNTEAFF. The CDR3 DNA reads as TGTGCCAGCAGTTACGGGGGCCTGAACACTGAAGCTTTCTTT.